This passage covers 28 T cell receptor beta chains from one sample sequenced in a study of siplizumab effects on memory and regulatory T cells. The data were produced by immunoSEQ multiplex PCR, yet TCRdb's version contains in-frame clones alone and is incomplete. The data contain about 82,000 clones, roughly 87% of them singletons. Sample: Tregs sorted from blood. All receptors come from a human donor in good health.

The table lists this clone with a count of one. The V call is TRBV6-1, the J call TRBJ1-2; perhaps TRBD1 as D (6 bases). From germline, CDR1 is MNHNS and CDR2 SASEGT. The CDR3 has 13 amino acids. Trimming took off 5 bases at V and 6 bases at J, with 13 bases between the two ends. The CDR3, as DNA: TGTGCCAGCAGTCTACAGGGCGGCAATGGCTACACCTTC. It specifies CASSLQGGNGYTF.

The chain joins TRBV5-1 to TRBJ2-5, with 12 bases fitting TRBD2. From germline, CDR1 is SGHRS and CDR2 YFSETQ. The length of the CDR3 is 23 residues. V was pared by 0 bases and J by 5 bases, with 26 bases of the junction left unmatched. CDR3 region: CASSLALVGGASGGALRWETQYF. The CDR3 region has the DNA TGCGCCAGCAGCTTGGCACTGGTAGGCGGGGCTAGCGGGGGGGCGCTCAGGTGGGAGACCCAGTACTTC.

The chain has TRBV5-4 and TRBJ1-4; D possibly corresponds to TRBD1 (6 bases). CDR1 is SGHNT and CDR2 is YYREEE in the germline V gene (reference sequence). Between the trimmed V and J ends, which lost 4 bases and 7 bases, there was a span of 17 bases. CDR3 length: 15 residues. In DNA, the CDR3 is TGTGCCAGCAGCCTCCCGTCGGGGGCCGGTGAAAAACTGTTTTTT. This codes for CASSLPSGAGEKLFF.

This clone occurred a few times. The rearrangement joins TRBV7-9 to TRBJ2-7; TRBD1 or TRBD2 may be the D gene (5 bases each). Trimming took off 3 bases at V and 7 bases at J, with 10 bases between the two ends. This CDR3 region has 12 residues. Germline assignment: CDR1 SEHNR and CDR2 FQNEAQ (reference sequence). The CDR3 nucleotides read TGTGCCAGCAGCTTCATGTGGGGGGAGCAGTACTTC. It translates to CASSFMWGEQYF. Drawing the rest from reference TRBV7-9 and TRBJ2-7, the complete variable domain is DTGVSQNPRHKITKRGQNVTFRCDPISEHNRLYWYRQTLGQGPEFLTYFQNEAQLEKSRLLSDRFSAERPKGSFSTLEIQRTEQGDSAMYLCASSFMWGEQYFGPGTRLTVT.

This chain connects TRBV7-2 to TRBJ2-2, with D possibly matching TRBD1 (6 bases). This CDR3 has 15 residues. V was trimmed by 1 base and J by 4 bases, leaving 10 bases between them. CDR1 is SGHTA, CDR2 FQGNSA, per germline. As DNA, the CDR3 is TGTGCCAGCAGCTTAGGGCAGGGGAGCACCGGGGAGCTGTTTTTT. Its protein product is CASSLGQGSTGELFF.

The rearrangement uses TRBV19 and TRBJ1-2; possibly TRBD1 for D (5 bases). The ends were cut back, 4 bases at V and 4 bases at J, with 10 bases in the middle. The CDR3 loop spans 13 amino acids. Germline V gives CDR1 LNHDA, CDR2 SQIVND (reference sequence). CDR3 in amino acids: CASSTRQSYGYTF. The CDR3, as DNA: TGTGCCAGTAGTACGCGACAGAGCTATGGCTACACCTTC.

V is TRBV6-1 and J is TRBJ1-2; 10 positions match TRBD1. V lost 7 bases and J lost 3; bases outside the gene matches: 8. The CDR3 runs 15 residues. Germline V CDR1 and CDR2: MNHNS, SASEGT. The CDR3 region is CASNSWDRGYYGYTF. As DNA, the CDR3 is TGTGCCAGCAATTCCTGGGACAGGGGTTACTATGGCTACACCTTC.

This clone was recorded a few times. This chain joins TRBV27 and TRBJ2-7; 7 nucleotides match TRBD2. CDR3 length: 16 residues. In germline, CDR1 is MNHEY, CDR2 SMNVEV (reference sequence). Trimming removed 6 bases from V and 5 bases from J; junction bases left unmatched: 16. CDR3 nucleotide sequence: TGTGCCAGCAGCGCTTATAGTACGGGGAGGGTCGACGAGCAGTACTTC. Translated, it gives CASSAYSTGRVDEQYF.

This chain links TRBV6-1 with TRBJ2-6; 7 bases match TRBD2. The junction had 4 bases not matched to a gene; V was cut back by 1 base and J by 4 bases. The CDR3 length is 16 residues. Germline V gene data show CDR1 as MNHNS and CDR2 as SASEGT. The CDR3 coding sequence is TGTGCCAGCAGTGAAGGAGGGAGGGCCGGGGCCAACGTCCTGACTTTC. Its protein is CASSEGGRAGANVLTF.

V is TRBV13 and J is TRBJ1-1; D call uncertain. Germline V gene lookup returns CDR1 PRHDT and CDR2 FYEKMQ (reference sequence). V gave up 6 bases and J gave up 1 base, with 3 bases separating them. This CDR3 is built from 11 residues. The CDR3 reads CASSWNTEAFF. CDR3 sequence (DNA): TGTGCCAGCAGTTGGAACACTGAAGCTTTCTTT.

V is TRBV9 and J is TRBJ2-3, with unresolved D. V shed 1 base and J shed 2 bases, with 11 bases lying between them. The CDR3 is 15 residues long. CDR1 and CDR2 from the germline V gene are SGDLS and YYNGEE. CDR3 bases: TGTGCCAGCAGCGTATTCCCCGACGACACAGATACGCAGTATTTT. Translated: CASSVFPDDTDTQYF.

This chain links TRBV5-4 with TRBJ1-2; possible D gene TRBD1, 5 bases. Trimming removed 4 bases from V and 2 bases from J, with 9 bases in between. The length of the CDR3 is 13 residues. Germline V gene data show CDR1 as SGHNT and CDR2 as YYREEE (reference sequence). Here the CDR3 reads CASSLDKNYGYTF. DNA for the CDR3: TGTGCCAGCAGCCTGGACAAGAACTATGGCTACACCTTC.

The V and J genes are TRBV6-1 and TRBJ2-7; D may be TRBD2 (5 bases). Germline-derived CDR1 and CDR2 are MNHNS and SASEGT. The CDR3 sequence is 14 residues long. Trimming took off 5 bases at V and 3 bases at J, with 14 bases between the two ends. CDR3 loop: CASSLQDGDYEQYF. The CDR3 region has the DNA TGTGCCAGCAGTCTTCAGGACGGGGACTACGAGCAGTACTTC.

The rearrangement uses TRBV5-1 and TRBJ1-2; 10 bases are shared with TRBD1. The germline CDR1 and CDR2 sequences are SGHRS and YFSETQ. The CDR3 is made up of 17 amino acids. J lost 7 bases, V lost 1 base, and 13 bases had no gene match. The DNA for the CDR3 is TGCGCCAGCAGCTTGATGGTAACCGGGACAGGGGCCGGTGGCTACACCTTC. This translates into CASSLMVTGTGAGGYTF.

The chain carries TRBV5-1 and TRBJ2-3; tentatively, D is TRBD2 (6 bases). The CDR3 totals 16 residues. Looked up from germline, CDR1 is SGHRS and CDR2 is YFSETQ. V shed 0 bases and J shed 1 base, with 12 bases lying between them. The CDR3: CASSLVPSAGTDTQYF. The CDR3 nucleotides are TGCGCCAGCAGCTTGGTTCCTAGCGCTGGCACAGATACGCAGTATTTT.

The chain has TRBV10-3 and TRBJ2-7, with D maybe TRBD2 (6 bases). V gave up 3 bases and J gave up 2 bases, with 20 bases separating them. The CDR3 is made up of 17 amino acids. The germline V gene has CDR1 ENHRY and CDR2 SYGVKD. In DNA, the CDR3 is TGTGCCATCAGTGACGGGAGCAAGAATCCTAGAACCTACGAGCAGTACTTC. Protein sequence: CAISDGSKNPRTYEQYF.

The gene calls are TRBV27 and TRBJ2-3; 8 nucleotides line up with TRBD2. Germline lookup yields CDR1 MNHEY and CDR2 SMNVEV (reference sequence). The ends lost 2 bases at V and 4 bases at J; junction bases unmatched: 5. The CDR3 is 15 amino acids. CDR3 residues: CASSLGGLGSDTQYF. The CDR3 bases are TGTGCCAGCAGTTTAGGGGGACTAGGGTCAGATACGCAGTATTTT.

For this clone: Other DNA sequences in this sample translate to the same CDR3. This chain links TRBV9 with TRBJ1-1, with D tentatively TRBD1 (5 bases). Germline loops: CDR1 SGDLS, CDR2 YYNGEE. Trimming stripped 2 bases from V and 1 base from J, with 6 bases between. This CDR3 is built from 13 residues. CDR3 bases: TGTGCCAGCAGCGTGGACACGAACACTGAAGCTTTCTTT. As protein: CASSVDTNTEAFF.

The rearrangement joins TRBV6-6 to TRBJ1-3; the D gene is possibly TRBD1 (5 bases). V was trimmed by 5 bases and J by 4 bases, leaving 12 bases between them. Germline CDR1 MNHNY, CDR2 SVGAGI (reference sequence). CDR3 size: 14 residues. The CDR3 loop is CASSGTSGGNTIYF. CDR3 nucleotides: TGTGCCAGCAGTGGGACCTCAGGGGGAAACACCATATATTTT.

This chain uses TRBV6-5 with TRBJ2-7, with D hard to call. The CDR3 runs to 15 residues. Germline-derived CDR1 and CDR2 are MNHEY and SVGAGI. Trimming cost V 8 bases and J 3 bases, with 20 bases left between them. The CDR3: CASGNVGRVNYEQYF. For the CDR3, the DNA is TGTGCCAGCGGTAACGTGGGTAGGGTCAACTACGAGCAGTACTTC.

V usage is TRBV27 and J usage is TRBJ1-2; the match to TRBD1 covers 9 bases. Per the germline V gene, CDR1 is MNHEY and CDR2 is SMNVEV (reference sequence). The CDR3 has 13 residues. Unmatched junction bases numbered 4, after V lost 7 bases and J lost 4 bases. The CDR3: CASKQGATYGYTF. DNA for the CDR3: TGTGCCAGCAAACAGGGGGCGACCTATGGCTACACCTTC.

This clone was detected only a few times. The genes are TRBV7-9 and TRBJ1-2; D ambiguous. Looked up from germline, CDR1 is SEHNR and CDR2 is FQNEAQ (reference sequence). V shed 0 bases and J shed 8 bases, with 10 bases lying between them. This CDR3 contains 13 residues. As DNA, the CDR3 is TGTGCCAGCAGCTTAGCCCCTGTGGGAGGCTACACCTTC. Residues: CASSLAPVGGYTF.

The chain uses TRBV29-1 and TRBJ1-2; possible D gene TRBD1, 6 bases. Germline V gene sequence: CDR1 SQVTM, CDR2 ANQGSEA. V was pared by 3 bases and J by 3 bases, with 8 bases between. This CDR3 spans 12 amino acids. CDR3 nucleotides: TGCAGCGTTGAGGGGGCGGACTATGGCTACACCTTC. Amino acids: CSVEGADYGYTF.

The CDR3 DNA reads TGTGCCAGCAGCCCGAAGACAGGGGTCGGGCAGCCCCAGCATTTT. It is translated as CASSPKTGVGQPQHF. The rearrangement joins TRBV7-2 to TRBJ1-5; TRBD1 matches 8 bases. The ends lost 5 bases at V and 7 bases at J; junction bases unmatched: 10. The CDR3 contains 15 residues. Germline CDR1 SGHTA, CDR2 FQGNSA.

The chain carries TRBV6-1 and TRBJ2-2; D is unresolved. The CDR3 runs 13 residues. The germline CDR1 and CDR2 sequences are MNHNS and SASEGT. V lost 4 bases and J lost 5, with 8 bases in between. The CDR3 here is CASSARSTGELFF. The CDR3 DNA reads as TGTGCCAGCAGTGCCCGGTCTACCGGGGAGCTGTTTTTT.

The V and J genes are TRBV5-1 and TRBJ1-1, with 9 bases matching TRBD1. The CDR3 contains 15 residues. The germline V gene has CDR1 SGHRS and CDR2 YFSETQ. V was clipped by 0 bases and J by 1 base; unmatched bases: 1. CDR3 in amino acids: CASSLVGQGNTEAFF. For the CDR3, the DNA is TGCGCCAGCAGCTTGGTGGGACAGGGGAACACTGAAGCTTTCTTT. The full variable domain, in which reference TRBV5-1 and TRBJ1-1 provide the parts outside the CDR3, is KAGVTQTPRYLIKTRGQQVTLSCSPISGHRSVSWYQQTPGQGLQFLFEYFSETQRNKGNFPGRFSGRQFSNSRSEMNVSTLELGDSALYLCASSLVGQGNTEAFFGQGTRLTVV.

This clone was seen only once. This chain connects TRBV2 to TRBJ1-2; 7 bases agree with TRBD1. The CDR3 extends over 11 amino acids. V lost 6 bases, J lost 13 bases, and 8 bases stayed unmatched. Germline CDR1 reads SNHLY; CDR2 reads FYNNEI. The CDR3 DNA reads TGTGCCAGCAGCCAAGACAGGGCGGCCACCTTC. This sequence encodes CASSQDRAATF.

This clone was found a few times. This chain uses TRBV29-1 with TRBJ2-3; 8 bases are a match to TRBD2. CDR1 is SQVTM, CDR2 ANQGSEA, per germline. With 6 bases clipped from V and 2 bases from J, the junction kept 7 bases outside the gene matches. The CDR3 covers 14 residues. CDR3 in DNA: TGCAGCGTAAGGTTAGCGGGGTTCACAGATACGCAGTATTTT. It codes for CSVRLAGFTDTQYF.